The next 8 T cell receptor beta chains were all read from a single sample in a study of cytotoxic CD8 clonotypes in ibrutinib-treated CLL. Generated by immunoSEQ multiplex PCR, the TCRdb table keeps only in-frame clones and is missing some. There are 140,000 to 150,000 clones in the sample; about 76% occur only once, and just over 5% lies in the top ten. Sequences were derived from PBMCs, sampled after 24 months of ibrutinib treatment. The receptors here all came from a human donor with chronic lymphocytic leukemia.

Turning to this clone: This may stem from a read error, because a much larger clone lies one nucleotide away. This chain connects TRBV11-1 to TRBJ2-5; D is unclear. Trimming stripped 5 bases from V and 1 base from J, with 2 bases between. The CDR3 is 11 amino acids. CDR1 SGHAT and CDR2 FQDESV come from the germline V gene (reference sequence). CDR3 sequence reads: CASSLQETQYF. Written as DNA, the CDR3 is TGTGCCAGCAGCCTCCAAGAGACCCAGTACTTC. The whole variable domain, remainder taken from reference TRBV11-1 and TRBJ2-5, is EAEVAQSPRYKITEKSQAVAFWCDPISGHATLYWYRQILGQGPELLVQFQDESVVDDSQLPKDRFSAERLKGVDSTLKIQPAELGDSAMYLCASSLQETQYFGPGTRLLVL.

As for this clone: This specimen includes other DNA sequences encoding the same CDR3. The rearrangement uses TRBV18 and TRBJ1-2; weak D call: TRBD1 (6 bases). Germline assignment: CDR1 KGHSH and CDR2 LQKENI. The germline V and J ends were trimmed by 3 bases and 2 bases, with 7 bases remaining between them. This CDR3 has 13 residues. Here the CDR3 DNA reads TGTGCCAGCTCACCCGGGGGCAACTATGGCTACACCTTC. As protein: CASSPGGNYGYTF.

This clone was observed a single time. As DNA, the CDR3 is TGTGCCAGCAGCTTAAGTGCCTTTGAAAGCTTGTATGGCTACACCTTC. Amino acid sequence: CASSLSAFESLYGYTF. This sequence joins TRBV7-2 and TRBJ1-2; no firm D call. The length of the CDR3 is 16 residues. Trimming removed 2 bases from V and 5 bases from J, with 18 bases in between. Germline V gene sequence: CDR1 SGHTA, CDR2 FQGNSA.

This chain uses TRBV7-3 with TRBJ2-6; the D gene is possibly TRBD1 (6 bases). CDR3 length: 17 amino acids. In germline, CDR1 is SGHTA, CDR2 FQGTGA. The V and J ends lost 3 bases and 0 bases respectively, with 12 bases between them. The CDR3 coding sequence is TGTGCCAGCAGCTTTGCAGGGGCGAGCTCTGGGGCCAACGTCCTGACTTTC. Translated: CASSFAGASSGANVLTF.

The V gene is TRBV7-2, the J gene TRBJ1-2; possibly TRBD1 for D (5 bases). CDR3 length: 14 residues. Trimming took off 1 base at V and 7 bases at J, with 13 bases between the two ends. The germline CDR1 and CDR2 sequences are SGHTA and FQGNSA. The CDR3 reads CASSLVGGSGGYTF. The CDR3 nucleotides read TGTGCCAGCAGCTTAGTCGGGGGGTCCGGTGGCTACACCTTC.

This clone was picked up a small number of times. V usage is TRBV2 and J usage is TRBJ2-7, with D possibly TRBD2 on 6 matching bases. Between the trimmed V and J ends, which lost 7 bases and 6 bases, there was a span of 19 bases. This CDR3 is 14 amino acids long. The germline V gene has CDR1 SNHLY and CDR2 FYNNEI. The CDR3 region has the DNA TGTGCCAGCACCCCCGGGGGTAGCCCCGCCGAGCAGTACTTC. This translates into CASTPGGSPAEQYF.

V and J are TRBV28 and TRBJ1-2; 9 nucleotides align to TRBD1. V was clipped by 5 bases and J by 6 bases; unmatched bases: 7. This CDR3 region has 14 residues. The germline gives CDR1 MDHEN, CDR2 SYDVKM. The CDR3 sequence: CASSAPGQGNGYTF. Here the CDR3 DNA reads TGTGCCAGCAGTGCTCCTGGACAGGGGAATGGCTACACCTTC.

CDR3 sequence reads: CASSLGTPISNQPQHF. The CDR3 DNA is TGTGCCAGCAGCTTGGGAACCCCGATTAGCAATCAGCCCCAGCATTTT. J is TRBJ1-5 and V is TRBV7-8; D is undetermined. Trimming stripped 3 bases from V and 0 bases from J, with 12 bases between. CDR3 size: 16 residues. The germline CDR1 and CDR2 sequences are SGHVS and FQNEAQ.